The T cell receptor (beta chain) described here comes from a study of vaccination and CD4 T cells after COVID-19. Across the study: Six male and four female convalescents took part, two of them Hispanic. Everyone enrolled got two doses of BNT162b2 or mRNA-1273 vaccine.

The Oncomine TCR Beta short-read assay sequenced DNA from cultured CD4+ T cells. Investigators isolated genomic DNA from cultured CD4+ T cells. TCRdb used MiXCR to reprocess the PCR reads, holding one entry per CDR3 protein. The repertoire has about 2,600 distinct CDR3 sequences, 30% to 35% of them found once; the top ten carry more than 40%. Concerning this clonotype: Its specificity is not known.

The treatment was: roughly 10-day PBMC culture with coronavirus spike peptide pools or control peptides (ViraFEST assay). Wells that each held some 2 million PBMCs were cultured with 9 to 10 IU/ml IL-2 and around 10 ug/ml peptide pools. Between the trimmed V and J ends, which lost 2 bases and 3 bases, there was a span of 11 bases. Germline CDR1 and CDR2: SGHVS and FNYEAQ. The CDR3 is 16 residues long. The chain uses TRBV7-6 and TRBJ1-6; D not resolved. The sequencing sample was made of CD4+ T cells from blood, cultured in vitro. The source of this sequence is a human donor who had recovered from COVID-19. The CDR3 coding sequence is TGTGCCAGCAGCTTATCCGGACCTATCTATAATTCACCCCTCCACTTT. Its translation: CASSLSGPIYNSPLHF.